The present T cell receptor (beta chain) was sequenced within a study of blood T cells in healthy people across ages. Sample-barcoded 5' priming and a J-beta primer mix drove a second PCR of roughly 6 to 12 cycles. MiXCR, run by TCRdb on the 5' RACE reads, gives a single entry per CDR3 protein. Of some 1,000,000 distinct CDR3 sequences listed, 20% to 25% were seen once; the top ten hold approximately 0.75%. The CDR3 spans 18 residues. This clonotype was seen more than once but under ten times. These data also featured in a second study, about T cells of mothers and their children.

The source is a girl aged 2 to 9 in good health. The sequenced material came from blood. The genes are TRBV21-1 and TRBJ1-2; TRBD1 is taken as the D call from the table, unchecked against the DNA. TRBV21-1 is a pseudogene. The DNA for the CDR3 is TGTGCCAGCAGCAATAAAGTCGTGGGCAGGGGACGTGACTATGGCTACACCTTC. Translated: CASSNKVVGRGRDYGYTF.